The entry below gives a single T cell receptor beta chain sequence along with its context. The specificity of this receptor is unknown. One base away there is no much larger clone; base qualities are not given. These data belong to a study of CD8 T cells in ankylosing spondylitis (TCRdb year 2017). Regarding the study in general: T cell receptor beta repertoires were profiled in healthy donors and ankylosing spondylitis patients so that disease-linked TCR variants could be found. In total, the full study cohort was made up of some 110 healthy donors and roughly 27 ankylosing spondylitis patients. Peripheral blood samples were taken, and synovial fluid was additionally collected from ankylosing spondylitis patients. What the study reported, not specific to this receptor: A TCR beta motif made up of several highly homologous amino acid variants appeared to be characteristic of blood from ankylosing spondylitis patients. The disease-linked clones were reported to be significantly enriched in matched synovial fluid samples from ankylosing spondylitis patients. Some motif variants were previously reported in synovial fluid and blood of reactive arthritis patients, suggesting common disease-initiation mechanisms. The disease-linked clones showed a CD8+ phenotype and occurred at relatively low frequencies in peripheral blood.

The CDR3 numbers 15 residues from cysteine through phenylalanine. Just the 45-base CDR3 DNA is kept, in frame starting at base 1. The germline V gene supplies CDR1 MNHEY and CDR2 SVGAGI. V is cut by 2 bases and J by 0 bases, and the space between the germline ends is 9 bases. The listed sequencing device is Illumina HiSeq 2500. Quantitative 5'-RACE with molecular barcodes was used to prepare TCR beta libraries. As for the original processing: A new computational method based on a probabilistic model of VDJ rearrangement was used to identify disease-linked TCR variants. TCRdb reprocessing: public reads trimmed at Q25 with fastp, clones called with MiXCR, in-frame beta chains kept. Records with the same CDR3 protein are collapsed into one entry carrying the most frequent genes and DNA. None of the V and J calls come from the authors' own analysis; TCRdb made them. The sample table shows 130,000 or so distinct CDR3 sequences, and 7% are seen once. Roughly an eighth of the sample comes from the top ten.

The chain couples TRBV6-5 to TRBJ2-3, with TRBD1 tentatively as D gene (6 bases match). The sequence was obtained from a male donor with ankylosing spondylitis or in good health (not recorded which). The specimen sequenced was blood, either unsorted or a sorted T cell fraction (not recorded which). The sequenced DNA: TGTGCCAGCAGTTACAGGGGGTTAAGCACAGATACGCAGTATTTT. Its product reads: CASSYRGLSTDTQYF.